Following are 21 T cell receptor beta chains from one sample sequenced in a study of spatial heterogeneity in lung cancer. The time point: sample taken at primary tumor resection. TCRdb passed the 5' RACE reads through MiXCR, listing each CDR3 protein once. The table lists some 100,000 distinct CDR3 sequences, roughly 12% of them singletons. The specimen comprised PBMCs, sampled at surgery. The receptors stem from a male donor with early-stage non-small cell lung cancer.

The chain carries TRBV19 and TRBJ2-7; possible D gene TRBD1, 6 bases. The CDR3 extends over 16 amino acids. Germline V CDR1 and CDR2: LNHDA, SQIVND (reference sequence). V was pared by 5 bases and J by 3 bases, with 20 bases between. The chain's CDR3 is CASSPAGRVRGYEQYF. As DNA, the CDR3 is TGTGCCAGTAGTCCCGCCGGCAGGGTCAGGGGCTACGAGCAGTACTTC.

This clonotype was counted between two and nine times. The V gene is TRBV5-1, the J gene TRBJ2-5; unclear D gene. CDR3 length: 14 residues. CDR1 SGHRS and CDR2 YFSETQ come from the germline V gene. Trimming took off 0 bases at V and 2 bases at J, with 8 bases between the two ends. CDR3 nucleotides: TGCGCCAGCAGCTTGGAGTCAGCTCAAGAGACCCAGTACTTC. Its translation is CASSLESAQETQYF.

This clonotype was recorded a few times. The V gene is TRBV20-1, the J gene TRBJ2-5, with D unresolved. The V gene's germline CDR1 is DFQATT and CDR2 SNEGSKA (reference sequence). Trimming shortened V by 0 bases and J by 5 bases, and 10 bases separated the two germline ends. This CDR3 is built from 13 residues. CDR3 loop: CSARDRLGETQYF. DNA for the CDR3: TGCAGTGCTAGAGACAGGCTGGGGGAGACCCAGTACTTC.

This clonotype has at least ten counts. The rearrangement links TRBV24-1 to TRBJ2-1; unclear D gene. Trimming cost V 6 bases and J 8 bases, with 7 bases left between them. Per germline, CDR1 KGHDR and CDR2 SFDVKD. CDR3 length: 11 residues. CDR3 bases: TGTGCCACCAGTATGGGCTATGAGCAGTTCTTC. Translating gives CATSMGYEQFF.

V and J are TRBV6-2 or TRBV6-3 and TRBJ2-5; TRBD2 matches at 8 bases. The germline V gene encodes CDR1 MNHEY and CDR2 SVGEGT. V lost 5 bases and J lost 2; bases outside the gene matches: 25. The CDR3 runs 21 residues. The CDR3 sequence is CASSPPSLGYGRAMRQETQYF. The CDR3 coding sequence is TGTGCCAGCAGTCCTCCCAGCCTAGGGTACGGGAGGGCCATGCGACAAGAGACCCAGTACTTC.

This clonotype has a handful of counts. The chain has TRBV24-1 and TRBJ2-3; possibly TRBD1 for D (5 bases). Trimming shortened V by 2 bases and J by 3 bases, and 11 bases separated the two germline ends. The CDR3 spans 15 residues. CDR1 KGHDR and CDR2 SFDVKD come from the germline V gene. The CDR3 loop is CATSDWSQGTDTQYF. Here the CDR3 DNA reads TGTGCCACCAGTGATTGGTCGCAGGGAACAGATACGCAGTATTTT.

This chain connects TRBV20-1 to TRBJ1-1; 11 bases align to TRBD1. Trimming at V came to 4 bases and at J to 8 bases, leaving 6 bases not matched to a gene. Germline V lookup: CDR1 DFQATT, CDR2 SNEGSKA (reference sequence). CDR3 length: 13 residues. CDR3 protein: CSATRTGGGEAFF. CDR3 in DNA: TGCAGTGCTACAAGGACAGGGGGCGGGGAAGCTTTCTTT.

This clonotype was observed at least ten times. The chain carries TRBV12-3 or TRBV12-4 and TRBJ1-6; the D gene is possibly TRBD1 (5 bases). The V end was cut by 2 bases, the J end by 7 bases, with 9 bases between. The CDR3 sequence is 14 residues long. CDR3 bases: TGTGCCAGCAGTTTACAGGGCGGCAATTCACCCCTCCACTTT. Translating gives CASSLQGGNSPLHF.

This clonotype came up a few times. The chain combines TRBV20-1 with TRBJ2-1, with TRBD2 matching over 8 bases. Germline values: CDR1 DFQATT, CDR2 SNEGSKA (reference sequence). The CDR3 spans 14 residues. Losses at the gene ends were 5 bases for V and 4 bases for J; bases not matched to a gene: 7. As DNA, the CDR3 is TGCAGTGCTCAGAGCGGGGGCCTATACAATGAGCAGTTCTTC. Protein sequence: CSAQSGGLYNEQFF.

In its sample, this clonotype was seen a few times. CDR3 residues: CASSIQLSGSTGNEQFF. CDR3 nucleotides: TGCGCCAGCAGCATCCAGCTTAGCGGGAGTACAGGCAATGAGCAGTTCTTC. The gene calls are TRBV5-1 and TRBJ2-1; TRBD2 matches 9 bases. Germline V gene lookup returns CDR1 SGHRS and CDR2 YFSETQ. This CDR3 comprises 17 residues. Unmatched junction bases numbered 14, after V lost 4 bases and J lost 6 bases.

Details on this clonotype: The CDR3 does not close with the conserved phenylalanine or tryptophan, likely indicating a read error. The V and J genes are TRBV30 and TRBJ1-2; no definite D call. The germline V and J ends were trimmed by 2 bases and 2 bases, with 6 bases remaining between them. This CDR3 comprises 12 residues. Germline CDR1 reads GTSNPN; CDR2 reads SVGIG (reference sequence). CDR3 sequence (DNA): TGTGCCTGGAGTACCGGGAACTATGGCTACACCATC. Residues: CAWSTGNYGYTI.

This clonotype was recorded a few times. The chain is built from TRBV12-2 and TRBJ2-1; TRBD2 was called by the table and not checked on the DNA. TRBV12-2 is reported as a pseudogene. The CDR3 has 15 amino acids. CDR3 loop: CASRFSWPNYNEQFF. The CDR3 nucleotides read TGTGCAAGTCGCTTTAGTTGGCCCAACTACAATGAGCAGTTCTTC.

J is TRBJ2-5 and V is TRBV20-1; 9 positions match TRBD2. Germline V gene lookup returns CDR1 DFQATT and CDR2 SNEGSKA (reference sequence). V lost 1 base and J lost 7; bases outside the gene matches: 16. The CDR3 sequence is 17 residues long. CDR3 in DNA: TGCAGTGCTAGAGCCGAGCACGAGCGGGAGGTCCGTTTGACCCAGTACTTC. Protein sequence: CSARAEHEREVRLTQYF.

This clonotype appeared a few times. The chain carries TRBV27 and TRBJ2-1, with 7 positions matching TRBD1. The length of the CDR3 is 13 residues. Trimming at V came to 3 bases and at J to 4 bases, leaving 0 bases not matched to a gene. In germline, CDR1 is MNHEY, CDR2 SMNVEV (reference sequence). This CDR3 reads CASSLDRYNEQFF. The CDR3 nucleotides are TGTGCCAGCAGTTTGGACAGGTACAATGAGCAGTTCTTC.

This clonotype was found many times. As DNA, the CDR3 is TGTGCCTGGAGACGGACTGCCACCGGGGAGCTGTTTTTT. The encoded protein is CAWRRTATGELFF. The chain is built from TRBV30 and TRBJ2-2, with D possibly TRBD2 on 5 matching bases. The CDR3 covers 13 residues. Germline assignment: CDR1 GTSNPN and CDR2 SVGIG (reference sequence). Trimming pared 3 bases from V and 4 bases from J, leaving 9 bases between.

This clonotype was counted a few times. CDR3: CASSLGGLANTEAFF. The DNA of the CDR3 is TGTGCCAGCAGCTTAGGCGGTTTGGCCAACACTGAAGCTTTCTTT. The genes are TRBV11-2 and TRBJ1-1, with D uncertain. Germline loops: CDR1 SGHAT, CDR2 FQNNGV. V was clipped by 1 base and J by 2 bases, with 11 bases between them. The CDR3 has 15 residues.

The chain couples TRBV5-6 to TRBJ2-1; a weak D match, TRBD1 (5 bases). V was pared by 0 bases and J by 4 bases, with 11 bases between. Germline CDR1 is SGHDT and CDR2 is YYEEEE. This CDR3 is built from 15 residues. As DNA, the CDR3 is TGTGCCAGCAGCTTGGAGGGGTCCCGTTACAATGAGCAGTTCTTC. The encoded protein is CASSLEGSRYNEQFF.

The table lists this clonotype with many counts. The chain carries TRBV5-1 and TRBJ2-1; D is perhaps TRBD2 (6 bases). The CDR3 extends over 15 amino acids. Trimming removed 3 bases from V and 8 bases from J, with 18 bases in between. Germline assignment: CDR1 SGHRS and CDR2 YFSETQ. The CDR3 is CASSSEGRDPDEQFF. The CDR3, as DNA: TGCGCCAGCAGCTCGGAGGGCCGGGACCCCGATGAGCAGTTCTTC.

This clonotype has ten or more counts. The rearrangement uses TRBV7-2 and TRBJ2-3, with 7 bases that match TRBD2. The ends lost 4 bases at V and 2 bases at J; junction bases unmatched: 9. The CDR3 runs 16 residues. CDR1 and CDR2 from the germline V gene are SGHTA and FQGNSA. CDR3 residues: CASSSLVGGTTDTQYF. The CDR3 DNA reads TGTGCCAGCAGCTCCCTGGTGGGAGGGACCACAGATACGCAGTATTTT.

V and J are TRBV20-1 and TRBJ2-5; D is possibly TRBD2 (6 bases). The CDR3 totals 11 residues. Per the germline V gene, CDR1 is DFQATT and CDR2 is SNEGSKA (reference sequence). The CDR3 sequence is CTPEEGETQYF. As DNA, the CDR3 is TGCACCCCCGAGGAGGGAGAGACCCAGTACTTC.

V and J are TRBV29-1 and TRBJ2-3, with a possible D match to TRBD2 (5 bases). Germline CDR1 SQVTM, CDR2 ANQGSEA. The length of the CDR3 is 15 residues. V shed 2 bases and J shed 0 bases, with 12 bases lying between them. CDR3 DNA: TGCAGCGTTGAATCCCCCGGAGGTAGCACAGATACGCAGTATTTT. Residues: CSVESPGGSTDTQYF.